This TCR beta chain was recovered during a study of human T cells and chemical hapten exposure. Turning to the study itself: Each week of the roughly 25-week study, patients had diphenylcyclopropenone applied to the scalp.

Specified time point: patch test 3, about 24 weeks after DPC sensitization. Treatment here: therapeutic diphenylcyclopropenone sensitization with weekly scalp DPC. V shed 5 bases and J 5 bases; nucleotides not matched to a gene: 7. CDR3 size: 14 residues. The germline CDR1 and CDR2 sequences are SGHAT and FQDESV (reference sequence). One entry per CDR3 protein results from TCRdb running MiXCR on the RACE reads. The repertoire includes approximately 88,000 distinct CDR3 sequences, 10% to 15% of them detected once, and approximately 5.2% sits in the top ten. Source: whole blood, taken in connection with sensitization to the hapten diphenylcyclopropenone (DPC). The V and J genes are TRBV11-1 and TRBJ1-1; 8 nucleotides line up with TRBD1. The clonotype comes from a woman aged 45-65 years with alopecia areata. Some clones in this sample may be carry-over from other donors' samples. The CDR3 nucleotides are TGTGCCAGCAGCGTCAGGGGGCTACGGACTGAAGCTTTCTTT. Its translation is CASSVRGLRTEAFF. The full variable domain, its missing parts supplied by reference TRBV11-1 and TRBJ1-1, is EAEVAQSPRYKITEKSQAVAFWCDPISGHATLYWYRQILGQGPELLVQFQDESVVDDSQLPKDRFSAERLKGVDSTLKIQPAELGDSAMYLCASSVRGLRTEAFFGQGTRLTVV.